The 17 T cell receptor beta chains given below trace back to one sample, sequenced in a study of beta chain features in type 1 diabetes. Study outcomes and limitations: Moderately but significantly shorter TCRB CDR3s were found in Type 1 diabetes patients in all four CD4+ subsets.

These receptors lack a known antigen. All of the isolated RNA was reverse transcribed, so expressed TCRB transcripts were sequenced. The table came from immunoSEQ multiplex PCR; TCRdb's copy has only in-frame clones and leaves some out. This repertoire shows 150,000 to 200,000 clones, 63% found once; its top ten account for around 0.08%. The specimen sequenced was naive CD4+ T cells from blood. The source is a man in his thirties or forties with type 1 diabetes.

This clone occurred a few times. The chain is built from TRBV30 and TRBJ2-3; a weak D match, TRBD2 (6 bases). CDR3 size: 14 residues. The V gene lost 3 bases and the J gene lost 6 bases, with 16 bases spanning the gap. Germline lookup yields CDR1 GTSNPN and CDR2 SVGIG (reference sequence). CDR3 bases: TGTGCCTGGAGCCCGGGACTTCGCGGCGATACGCAGTATTTT. Protein: CAWSPGLRGDTQYF.

This clone was recorded a few times. This sequence joins TRBV29-1 and TRBJ2-7; D not resolved. The CDR3 covers 12 residues. Germline V gene lookup returns CDR1 SQVTM and CDR2 ANQGSEA. V was cut by 7 bases and J by 0 bases, with 10 bases left in between. The CDR3 protein is CSATVPSYEQYF. CDR3 nucleotides: TGCAGCGCCACGGTTCCCTCCTACGAGCAGTACTTC.

The chain is built from TRBV7-2 and TRBJ2-5; 9 bases align to TRBD2. CDR3 length: 16 amino acids. Looked up from germline, CDR1 is SGHTA and CDR2 is FQGNSA. V shed 5 bases and J 3 bases; nucleotides not matched to a gene: 10. In DNA, the CDR3 is TGTGCCAGCAGCCCCTGGCGGCGGGGGGGAGAAGAGACCCAGTACTTC. This sequence encodes CASSPWRRGGEETQYF.

V usage is TRBV12-5 and J usage is TRBJ2-1; D may match TRBD1 or TRBD2 (5 bases each). The CDR3 consists of 16 residues. V gave up 0 bases and J gave up 6 bases, with 15 bases separating them. The germline V gene encodes CDR1 LGHNT and CDR2 FRNRAP. CDR3 protein: CASGLVINSGRNEQFF. The CDR3 coding sequence is TGTGCTAGTGGTTTGGTCATAAACTCGGGACGCAATGAGCAGTTCTTC.

The chain joins TRBV30 to TRBJ2-3; TRBD2 aligns across 9 bases. Trimming cost V 3 bases and J 4 bases; bases outside gene matches: 8. The germline CDR1 and CDR2 sequences are GTSNPN and SVGIG (reference sequence). CDR3 length equals 15 residues. The CDR3 DNA follows: TGTGCCTGGAGCAGAATGGGCGGGGGGGCAGATACGCAGTATTTT. Translation: CAWSRMGGGADTQYF.

There are a few counts of this clone. The V and J genes are TRBV4-3 and TRBJ2-1; 8 bases align to TRBD2. Germline V gives CDR1 LGHNA, CDR2 YSLEER. This CDR3 has 15 residues. V dropped 0 bases and J dropped 6; count of bases not matched to a gene: 4. The CDR3 region has the DNA TGCGCCAGCAGCCAAGATCCTAGCGGGCGCAATGAGCAGTTCTTC. It is translated as CASSQDPSGRNEQFF.

V usage is TRBV18 and J usage is TRBJ2-7, with a tentative D call TRBD1 (6 bases). This CDR3 is 15 amino acids long. Germline-derived CDR1 and CDR2 are KGHSH and LQKENI. Trimming left V 3 bases short and J 0 bases short, with 12 bases between. The CDR3 reads CASSPGTGISYEQYF. DNA of the CDR3: TGTGCCAGCTCACCTGGAACAGGGATCTCCTACGAGCAGTACTTC.

This clone was observed a few times. This chain uses TRBV18 with TRBJ2-5; D is perhaps TRBD1 or TRBD2 (5 bases each). The CDR3 loop spans 15 amino acids. Germline V gene sequence: CDR1 KGHSH, CDR2 LQKENI. The ends were cut back, 2 bases at V and 0 bases at J, with 10 bases in the middle. The CDR3 loop reads CASSPGDPYQETQYF. In DNA form, the CDR3 reads TGTGCCAGCTCACCAGGGGACCCCTACCAAGAGACCCAGTACTTC.

There are a few counts of this clone. The V gene is TRBV28, the J gene TRBJ2-1, with D unclear. With 2 bases removed from V and 12 bases from J, the gap between germline ends came to 11 bases. Germline V gene lookup returns CDR1 MDHEN and CDR2 SYDVKM. The CDR3 length is 12 residues. CDR3 DNA: TGTGCCAGCAGTTTAGGGCCAGAGGCGCAGTTCTTC. Protein product: CASSLGPEAQFF.

This sequence joins TRBV4-3 and TRBJ2-1, with D possibly TRBD2 on 6 matching bases. The CDR3 sequence is 16 residues long. Deletions cut 0 bases from V and 7 bases from J, with 16 bases between. Germline values: CDR1 LGHNA, CDR2 YSLEER. The CDR3 DNA reads TGCGCCAGCAGCCAAGATTTGGTAGCGGTCGTGAATGAGCAGTTCTTC. Residues: CASSQDLVAVVNEQFF.

This chain joins TRBV5-1 and TRBJ2-7; 7 bases line up with TRBD1. This CDR3 spans 15 amino acids. Unmatched junction bases numbered 7, after V lost 4 bases and J lost 0 bases. The germline gives CDR1 SGHRS, CDR2 YFSETQ. This chain's CDR3 is CASSPNTGVSYEQYF. The CDR3 coding sequence is TGCGCCAGCAGCCCCAACACAGGGGTCTCCTACGAGCAGTACTTC.

The chain carries TRBV7-9 and TRBJ2-5, with D possibly matching TRBD2 (5 bases). Germline CDR1 reads SEHNR; CDR2 reads FQNEAQ (reference sequence). The CDR3 has 14 residues. Trimming cost V 4 bases and J 2 bases, with 11 bases left between them. The CDR3 here is CASSSWTGQETQYF. CDR3 nucleotides: TGTGCCAGCAGCTCCTGGACTGGGCAAGAGACCCAGTACTTC.

The sample holds a few counts of this clone. The rearrangement joins TRBV20-1 to TRBJ2-5; 11 nucleotides match TRBD2. J gave up 14 bases and V 5 bases, and 7 bases lay outside the gene matches. The CDR3 has 11 amino acids. CDR1 DFQATT and CDR2 SNEGSKA come from the germline V gene (reference sequence). The CDR3 DNA sequence: TGCAGTGCTGTACTAGCGGGGGTTGGATACTTC. Amino acids: CSAVLAGVGYF.

The CDR3 DNA reads as TGCAGCGTTGATCAAGAAAATGGTGAAAAACTGTTTTTT. It codes for CSVDQENGEKLFF. V usage is TRBV29-1 and J usage is TRBJ1-4; no definite D call. Trimming pared 3 bases from V and 7 bases from J, leaving 12 bases between. The CDR3 runs 13 residues. Germline V gives CDR1 SQVTM, CDR2 ANQGSEA.

This clone was counted a few times. CDR3 loop: CASSVELAAGANVLTF. For the CDR3, the DNA is TGTGCCAGCAGCGTAGAGCTGGCAGCCGGGGCCAACGTCCTGACTTTC. This chain connects TRBV9 to TRBJ2-6; no clear D. Germline CDR1 SGDLS, CDR2 YYNGEE. V gave up 0 bases and J gave up 4 bases, with 11 bases separating them. The CDR3 runs to 16 residues.

The chain is built from TRBV5-1 and TRBJ2-5; maybe TRBD2 (5 bases). This CDR3 is 14 amino acids long. The V end was cut by 3 bases, the J end by 5 bases, with 14 bases between. CDR1 SGHRS and CDR2 YFSETQ come from the germline V gene. Written as DNA, the CDR3 is TGCGCCAGCAGCTCGGGGATGGACCCGGAGACCCAGTACTTC. Amino acids: CASSSGMDPETQYF. The full variable domain, with the rest looked up from reference TRBV5-1 and TRBJ2-5, is KAGVTQTPRYLIKTRGQQVTLSCSPISGHRSVSWYQQTPGQGLQFLFEYFSETQRNKGNFPGRFSGRQFSNSRSEMNVSTLELGDSALYLCASSSGMDPETQYFGPGTRLLVL.

V gene TRBV7-9 combines with J gene TRBJ2-4, with 8 bases fitting TRBD1. The V and J ends lost 5 bases and 6 bases, in that order; junction bases with no gene match: 9. CDR3 length equals 15 residues. The germline V gene has CDR1 SEHNR and CDR2 FQNEAQ (reference sequence). CDR3 DNA: TGTGCCAGCAGCGTCGTAGGGACAGGAGGAAACATTCAGTACTTC. Translation: CASSVVGTGGNIQYF.